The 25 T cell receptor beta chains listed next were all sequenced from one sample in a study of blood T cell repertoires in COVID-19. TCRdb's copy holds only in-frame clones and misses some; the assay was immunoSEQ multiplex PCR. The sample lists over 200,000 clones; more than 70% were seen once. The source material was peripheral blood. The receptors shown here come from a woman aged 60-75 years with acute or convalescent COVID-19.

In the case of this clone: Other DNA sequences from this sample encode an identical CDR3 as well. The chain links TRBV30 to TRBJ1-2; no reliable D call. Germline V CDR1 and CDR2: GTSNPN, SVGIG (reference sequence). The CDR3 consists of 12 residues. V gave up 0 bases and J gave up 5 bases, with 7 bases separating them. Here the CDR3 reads CAWSVRGYGYTF. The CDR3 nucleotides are TGTGCCTGGAGTGTCCGAGGGTATGGCTACACCTTC.

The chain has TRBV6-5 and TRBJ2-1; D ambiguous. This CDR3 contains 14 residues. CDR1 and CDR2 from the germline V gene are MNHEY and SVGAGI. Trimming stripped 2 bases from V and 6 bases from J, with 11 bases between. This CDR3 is CASSYGHGLNEQFF. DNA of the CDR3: TGTGCCAGCAGTTACGGGCATGGTCTCAATGAGCAGTTCTTC.

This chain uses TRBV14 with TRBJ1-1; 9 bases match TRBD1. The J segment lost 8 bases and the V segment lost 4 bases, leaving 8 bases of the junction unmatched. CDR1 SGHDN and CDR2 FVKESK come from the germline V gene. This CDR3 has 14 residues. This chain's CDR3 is CASSLPGQGLEAFF. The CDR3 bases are TGTGCCAGCAGCCTGCCGGGACAGGGTTTAGAAGCTTTCTTT.

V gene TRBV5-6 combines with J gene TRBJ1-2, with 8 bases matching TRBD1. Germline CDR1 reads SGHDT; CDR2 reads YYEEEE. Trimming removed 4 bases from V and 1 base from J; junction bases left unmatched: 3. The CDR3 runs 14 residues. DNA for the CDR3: TGTGCCAGCAGCGCCGGACAGGGTAACTATGGCTACACCTTC. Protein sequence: CASSAGQGNYGYTF.

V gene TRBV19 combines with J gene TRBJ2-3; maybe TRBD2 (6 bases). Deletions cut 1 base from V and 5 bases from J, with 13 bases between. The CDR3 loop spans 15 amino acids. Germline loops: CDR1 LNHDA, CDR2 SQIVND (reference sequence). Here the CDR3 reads CASSIGRTKIDTQYF. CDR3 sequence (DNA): TGTGCCAGTAGTATAGGCCGGACTAAGATAGATACGCAGTATTTT. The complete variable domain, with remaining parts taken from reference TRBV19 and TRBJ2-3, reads DGGITQSPKYLFRKEGQNVTLSCEQNLNHDAMYWYRQDPGQGLRLIYYSQIVNDFQKGDIAEGYSVSREKKESFPLTVTSAQKNPTAFYLCASSIGRTKIDTQYFGPGTRLTVL.

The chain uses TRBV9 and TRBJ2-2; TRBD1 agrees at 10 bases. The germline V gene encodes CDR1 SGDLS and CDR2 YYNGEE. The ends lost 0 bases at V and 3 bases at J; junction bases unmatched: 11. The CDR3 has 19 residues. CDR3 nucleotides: TGTGCCAGCAGCGTAGGGGACAGGGGACGAAATTTGGACACCGGGGAGCTGTTTTTT. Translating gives CASSVGDRGRNLDTGELFF.

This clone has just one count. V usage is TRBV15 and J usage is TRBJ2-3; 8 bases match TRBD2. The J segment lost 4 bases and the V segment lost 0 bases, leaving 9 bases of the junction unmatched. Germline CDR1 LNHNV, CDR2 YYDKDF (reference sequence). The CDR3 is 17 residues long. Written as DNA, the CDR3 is TGTGCCACCAGCAGAGATTTGGAGGCGGGGGGCCCAGATACGCAGTATTTT. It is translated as CATSRDLEAGGPDTQYF. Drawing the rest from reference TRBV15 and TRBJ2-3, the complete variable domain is DAMVIQNPRYQVTQFGKPVTLSCSQTLNHNVMYWYQQKSSQAPKLLFHYYDKDFNNEADTPDNFQSRRPNTSFCFLDIRSPGLGDTAMYLCATSRDLEAGGPDTQYFGPGTRLTVL.

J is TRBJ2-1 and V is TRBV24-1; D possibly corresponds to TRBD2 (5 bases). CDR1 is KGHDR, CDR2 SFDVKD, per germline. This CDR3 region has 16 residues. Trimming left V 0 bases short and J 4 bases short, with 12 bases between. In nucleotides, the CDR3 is TGTGCCACCAGTGATTTGAACCCGGGAAAATACAATGAGCAGTTCTTC. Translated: CATSDLNPGKYNEQFF.

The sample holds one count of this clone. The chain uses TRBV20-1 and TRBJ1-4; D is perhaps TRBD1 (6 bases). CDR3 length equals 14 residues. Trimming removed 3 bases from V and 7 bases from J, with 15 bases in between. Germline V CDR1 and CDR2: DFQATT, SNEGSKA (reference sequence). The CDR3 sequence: CSASHREGGEKLFF. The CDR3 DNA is TGCAGTGCTAGTCACCGGGAAGGGGGTGAAAAACTGTTTTTT.

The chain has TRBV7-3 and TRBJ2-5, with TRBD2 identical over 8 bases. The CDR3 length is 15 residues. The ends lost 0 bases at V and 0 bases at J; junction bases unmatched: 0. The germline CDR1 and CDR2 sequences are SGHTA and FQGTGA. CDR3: CASSLTGLDQETQYF. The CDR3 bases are TGTGCCAGCAGCTTAACGGGACTAGACCAAGAGACCCAGTACTTC.

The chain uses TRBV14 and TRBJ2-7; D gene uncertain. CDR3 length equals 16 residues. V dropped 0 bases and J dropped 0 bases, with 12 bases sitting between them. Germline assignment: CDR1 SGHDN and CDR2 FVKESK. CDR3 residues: CASSQDIRHSSYEQYF. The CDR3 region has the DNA TGTGCCAGCAGCCAAGATATACGACATTCCTCCTACGAGCAGTACTTC.

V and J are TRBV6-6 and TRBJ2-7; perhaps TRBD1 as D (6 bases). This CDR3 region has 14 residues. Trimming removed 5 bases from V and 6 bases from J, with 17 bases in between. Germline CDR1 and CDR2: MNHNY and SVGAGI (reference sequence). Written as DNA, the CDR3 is TGTGCCAGCAGTCTCACAGGGAAGGGAAGCGAGCAGTACTTC. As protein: CASSLTGKGSEQYF.

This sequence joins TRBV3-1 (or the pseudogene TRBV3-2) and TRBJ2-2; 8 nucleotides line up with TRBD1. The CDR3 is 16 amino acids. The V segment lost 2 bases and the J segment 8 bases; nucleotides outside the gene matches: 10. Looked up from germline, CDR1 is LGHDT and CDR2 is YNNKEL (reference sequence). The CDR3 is CASSQTGTGRTGELFF. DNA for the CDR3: TGTGCCAGCAGCCAAACCGGGACAGGCCGAACTGGGGAGCTGTTTTTT.

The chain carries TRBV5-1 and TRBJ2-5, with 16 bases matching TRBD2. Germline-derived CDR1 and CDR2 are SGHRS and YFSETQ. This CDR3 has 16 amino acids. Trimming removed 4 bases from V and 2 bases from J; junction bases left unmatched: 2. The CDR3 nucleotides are TGCGCCAGCAGCGCGGGACTAGCGGGAGGGCAAGAGACCCAGTACTTC. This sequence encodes CASSAGLAGGQETQYF.

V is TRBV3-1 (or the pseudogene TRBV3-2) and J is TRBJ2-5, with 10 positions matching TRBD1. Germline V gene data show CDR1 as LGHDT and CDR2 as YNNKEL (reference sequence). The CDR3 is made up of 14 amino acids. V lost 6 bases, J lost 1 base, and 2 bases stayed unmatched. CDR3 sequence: CASRRQGAQETQYF. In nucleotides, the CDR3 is TGTGCCAGCAGGCGACAGGGGGCCCAAGAGACCCAGTACTTC.

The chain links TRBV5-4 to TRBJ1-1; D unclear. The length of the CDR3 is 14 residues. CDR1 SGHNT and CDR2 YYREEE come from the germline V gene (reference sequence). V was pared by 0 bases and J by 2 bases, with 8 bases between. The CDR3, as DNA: TGTGCCAGCAGCTTGGTCGGGGTAAACACTGAAGCTTTCTTT. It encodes CASSLVGVNTEAFF.

Here the CDR3 DNA reads TGCGCCAGCCGAGAAACTAGCAATCAGCCCCAGCATTTT. It translates to CASRETSNQPQHF. The chain links TRBV5-1 to TRBJ1-5; D is undetermined. The CDR3 sequence is 13 residues long. Germline CDR1 reads SGHRS; CDR2 reads YFSETQ. The ends were cut back, 7 bases at V and 0 bases at J, with 8 bases in the middle.

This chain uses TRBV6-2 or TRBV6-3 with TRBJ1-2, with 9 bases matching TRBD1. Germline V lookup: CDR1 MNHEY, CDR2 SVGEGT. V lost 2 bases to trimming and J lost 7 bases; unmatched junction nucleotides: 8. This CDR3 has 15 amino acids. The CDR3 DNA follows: TGTGCCAGCAGTTACGGACATACAGGGGGCAGTGGCTACACCTTC. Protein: CASSYGHTGGSGYTF.

This CDR3 is CATSEAAGANQPQHF. CDR3 sequence (DNA): TGTGCCACCAGTGAAGCAGCAGGGGCCAATCAGCCCCAGCATTTT. The chain has TRBV24-1 and TRBJ1-5; tentative D call: TRBD1 (6 bases). The germline gives CDR1 KGHDR, CDR2 SFDVKD. Trimming took off 4 bases at V and 3 bases at J, with 12 bases between the two ends. The CDR3 contains 15 residues.

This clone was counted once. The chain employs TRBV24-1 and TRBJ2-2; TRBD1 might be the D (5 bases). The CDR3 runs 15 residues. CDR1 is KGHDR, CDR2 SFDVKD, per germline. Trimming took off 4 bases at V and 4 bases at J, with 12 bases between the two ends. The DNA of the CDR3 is TGTGCCACCAGTGACCCGAACAGGCCCACCGGGGAGCTGTTTTTT. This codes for CATSDPNRPTGELFF.

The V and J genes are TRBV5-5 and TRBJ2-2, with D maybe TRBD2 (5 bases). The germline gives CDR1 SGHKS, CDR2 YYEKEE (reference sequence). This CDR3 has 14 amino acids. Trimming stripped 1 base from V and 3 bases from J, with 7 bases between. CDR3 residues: CASSLSADTGELFF. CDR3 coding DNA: TGTGCCAGCAGCTTGTCAGCGGACACCGGGGAGCTGTTTTTT.

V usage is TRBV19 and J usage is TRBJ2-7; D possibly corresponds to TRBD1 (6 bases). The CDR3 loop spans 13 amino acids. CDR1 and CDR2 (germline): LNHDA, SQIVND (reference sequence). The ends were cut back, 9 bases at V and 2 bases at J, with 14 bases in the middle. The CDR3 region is CASTGTRTYEQYF. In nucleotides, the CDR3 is TGTGCCAGCACCGGGACAAGAACCTACGAGCAGTACTTC. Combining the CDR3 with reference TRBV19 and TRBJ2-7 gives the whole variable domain DGGITQSPKYLFRKEGQNVTLSCEQNLNHDAMYWYRQDPGQGLRLIYYSQIVNDFQKGDIAEGYSVSREKKESFPLTVTSAQKNPTAFYLCASTGTRTYEQYFGPGTRLTVT.

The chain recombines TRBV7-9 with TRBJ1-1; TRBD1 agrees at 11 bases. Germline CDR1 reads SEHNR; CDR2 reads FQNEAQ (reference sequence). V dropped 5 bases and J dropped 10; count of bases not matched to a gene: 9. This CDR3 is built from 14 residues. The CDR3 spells CASSPGQGALIAFF. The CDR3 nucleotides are TGTGCCAGCAGCCCTGGACAGGGGGCCTTAATAGCTTTCTTT.

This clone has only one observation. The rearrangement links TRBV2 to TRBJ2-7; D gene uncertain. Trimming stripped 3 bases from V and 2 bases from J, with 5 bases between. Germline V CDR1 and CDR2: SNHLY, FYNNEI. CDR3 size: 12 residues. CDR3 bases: TGTGCCAGCAGTGACTCCCCCTACGAGCAGTACTTC. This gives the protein CASSDSPYEQYF.

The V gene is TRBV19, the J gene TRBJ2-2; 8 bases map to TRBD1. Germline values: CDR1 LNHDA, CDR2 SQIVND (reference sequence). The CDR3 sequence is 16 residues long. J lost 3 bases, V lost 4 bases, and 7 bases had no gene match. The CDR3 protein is CASSRMQGADTGELFF. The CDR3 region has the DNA TGTGCCAGTAGTAGAATGCAGGGGGCGGACACCGGGGAGCTGTTTTTT.